The present T cell receptor beta chain was sequenced within a study of metastatic and nonmetastatic thyroid tumors. For the study at large: The comparison covered peripheral blood and tumor or nodule tissue in malignant and benign thyroid patients.

Authors' data handling: A papillary thyroid cancer distant-metastasis classifier was built from CDR3 differences across clinicopathological groups. TCRdb re-called clones via MiXCR from the PCR reads. The V and J calls and clone size come from TCRdb's table, not from the authors' own analysis. Of tens of thousands of clones listed, around 14% are singletons. Overall study findings and caveats: Patients with malignant thyroid tumors reportedly had significantly higher TCR beta diversity than those with benign nodules, in blood and tumor.

This CDR3 contains 15 residues. In germline, CDR1 is SGHTS, CDR2 YDEGEE. With 6 bases removed from V and 4 bases from J, the gap between germline ends came to 19 bases. Treatment of any kind had been given to no patient before thyroid surgery. At least ten counts were recorded for this clone. Antigen specificity is unknown. Sequencing was carried out using blood. The source of this sequence is a female donor with papillary thyroid cancer or a benign thyroid nodule (not recorded which). Some clones in this sample may be carry-over from other donors' samples. V gene TRBV5-8 combines with J gene TRBJ1-2; no definite D call. The CDR3 DNA reads as TGTGCCAGCATCATGGGCGGGCTGGCTGGCTATGGCTACACCTTC. This sequence encodes CASIMGGLAGYGYTF.